The 24 T cell receptor beta chains below were found in one sample sequenced in a study of beta chain features in type 1 diabetes. Study-wide points: For Type 1 diabetes patients, all four CD4+ subsets carried TCRB CDR3s that were moderately but significantly shorter.

No cognate antigen is known for these TCRs. Every isolated RNA sample was fully reverse transcribed, so sequencing captured expressed TCRB transcripts. The table came from immunoSEQ multiplex PCR; TCRdb's copy has only in-frame clones and leaves some out. Among 200,000 to 300,000 clones listed, approximately 11% were seen once. The sample consisted of naive CD4+ T cells from blood. The receptors stem from a man younger than 40 with type 1 diabetes.

This clone was seen more than once but under ten times. The chain employs TRBV2 and TRBJ1-5; D is uncertain. The CDR3 covers 13 residues. V lost 6 bases and J 5 bases, leaving 11 bases between the germline ends. Per the germline V gene, CDR1 is SNHLY and CDR2 is FYNNEI. The CDR3 sequence is CASSARPDQPQHF. The CDR3 DNA reads TGTGCCAGCAGCGCGCGTCCTGATCAGCCCCAGCATTTT.

This clone turned up a few times. V and J are TRBV29-1 and TRBJ1-1, with D perhaps TRBD1 (6 bases). The V end was cut by 6 bases, the J end by 1 base, with 9 bases between. The CDR3 has 12 amino acids. Germline assignment: CDR1 SQVTM and CDR2 ANQGSEA. CDR3 bases: TGCAGCGTGATGGACAGGAACACTGAAGCTTTCTTT. It codes for CSVMDRNTEAFF.

The chain is built from TRBV11-2 and TRBJ2-2; perhaps TRBD1 as D (6 bases). CDR3 length: 19 amino acids. Looked up from germline, CDR1 is SGHAT and CDR2 is FQNNGV. V was shortened by 0 bases and J by 4 bases, with 21 bases between the two germline ends. CDR3: CASSLDTHLPGQLTGELFF. The CDR3 DNA reads as TGTGCCAGCAGCTTAGATACTCACCTTCCGGGACAACTCACCGGGGAGCTGTTTTTT.

This clone was seen a handful of times. This chain links TRBV4-2 with TRBJ2-5; 14 bases are shared with TRBD2. The CDR3 spans 16 residues. The J segment lost 3 bases and the V segment lost 2 bases, leaving 2 bases of the junction unmatched. The germline V gene encodes CDR1 LGHNA and CDR2 YNFKEQ. This CDR3 reads CASSQRLAGGEETQYF. CDR3 coding DNA: TGTGCCAGCAGCCAACGACTAGCGGGGGGGGAAGAGACCCAGTACTTC.

There are a few counts of this clone. V usage is TRBV18 and J usage is TRBJ2-7; D call uncertain. V lost 2 bases and J lost 1, with 9 bases in between. Germline V gene sequence: CDR1 KGHSH, CDR2 LQKENI. The CDR3 extends over 14 amino acids. The CDR3 reads CASSPTTDSYEQYF. CDR3 coding DNA: TGTGCCAGCTCACCAACTACGGATTCCTACGAGCAGTACTTC.

The chain has TRBV4-2 and TRBJ2-7; 9 bases fit TRBD1. Losses at the gene ends were 4 bases for V and 4 bases for J; bases not matched to a gene: 11. This CDR3 is 16 amino acids long. Germline V gene lookup returns CDR1 LGHNA and CDR2 YNFKEQ. CDR3 in amino acids: CASSLPTGQGVYEQYF. CDR3 sequence (DNA): TGTGCCAGCAGCCTTCCTACGGGACAGGGTGTGTACGAGCAGTACTTC.

This clone was found a few times. V gene TRBV19 combines with J gene TRBJ2-1; 8 nucleotides agree with TRBD2. Germline V gene data show CDR1 as LNHDA and CDR2 as SQIVND (reference sequence). The CDR3 runs 17 residues. J lost 4 bases, V lost 2 bases, and 10 bases had no gene match. CDR3 residues: CASSIRDGGVTYNEQFF. CDR3 in DNA: TGTGCCAGTAGTATACGGGACGGGGGGGTCACTTACAATGAGCAGTTCTTC.

This clone turned up a few times. This chain connects TRBV7-2 to TRBJ1-5, with a weak D call TRBD1 (5 bases). V was pared by 1 base and J by 3 bases, with 7 bases between. The CDR3 has 14 residues. Germline V CDR1 and CDR2: SGHTA, FQGNSA. The chain's CDR3 is CASSLVGANQPQHF. In nucleotides, the CDR3 is TGTGCCAGCAGCTTAGTAGGGGCCAATCAGCCCCAGCATTTT.

This rearrangement joins TRBV7-9 to TRBJ2-5; no clear D gene. Trimming stripped 2 bases from V and 4 bases from J, with 14 bases between. CDR1 and CDR2 from the germline V gene are SEHNR and FQNEAQ (reference sequence). The CDR3 has 15 residues. This CDR3 reads CASSLNPLEAETQYF. The CDR3 nucleotides are TGTGCCAGCAGCTTAAACCCGCTAGAAGCAGAGACCCAGTACTTC.

The rearrangement joins TRBV7-2 to TRBJ2-1, with D uncertain. Trimming stripped 5 bases from V and 4 bases from J, with 9 bases between. The length of the CDR3 is 13 residues. Germline V lookup: CDR1 SGHTA, CDR2 FQGNSA. For the CDR3, the DNA is TGTGCCAGCAGCCCTAGGTCGTACAATGAGCAGTTCTTC. Its protein product is CASSPRSYNEQFF.

The CDR3 reads CASSSQGGNEAFF. In nucleotides, the CDR3 is TGTGCCAGCAGCTCACAGGGGGGGAATGAAGCTTTCTTT. The chain has TRBV11-2 and TRBJ1-1; the match to TRBD1 covers 8 bases. Germline-derived CDR1 and CDR2 are SGHAT and FQNNGV. Germline trimming cut 4 bases from V and 7 bases from J; bases unmatched to any gene: 5. The CDR3 consists of 13 residues.

This clone was recorded a few times. This sequence joins TRBV7-9 and TRBJ2-5; the match to TRBD2 covers 8 bases. With 4 bases clipped from V and 5 bases from J, the junction kept 3 bases outside the gene matches. Per the germline V gene, CDR1 is SEHNR and CDR2 is FQNEAQ (reference sequence). The CDR3 is 13 residues long. The CDR3 DNA reads as TGTGCCAGCAGCTCGACTAGCGTGGAGACCCAGTACTTC. It encodes CASSSTSVETQYF.

This clone was counted a few times. The chain joins TRBV18 to TRBJ1-6; unclear D gene. V lost 0 bases, J lost 8 bases, and 11 bases lay in between. This CDR3 has 15 residues. From germline, CDR1 is KGHSH and CDR2 LQKENI. CDR3 DNA sequence: TGTGCCAGCTCACCACCGAGCAGGTTTGATTCACCCCTCCACTTT. Protein: CASSPPSRFDSPLHF.

The chain uses TRBV18 and TRBJ2-1; 12 bases are a match to TRBD2. The CDR3 runs to 17 residues. The germline V gene has CDR1 KGHSH and CDR2 LQKENI. J lost 9 bases, V lost 3 bases, and 12 bases had no gene match. CDR3 DNA sequence: TGTGCCAGCTCACCCGATGAAGGACTAGCGGGGAGGGGTGAGCAGTTCTTC. Translated: CASSPDEGLAGRGEQFF.

This clone came up a few times. The rearrangement joins TRBV20-1 to TRBJ1-1, with D tentatively TRBD1 (5 bases). V lost 0 bases and J 10 bases, leaving 9 bases between the germline ends. Looked up from germline, CDR1 is DFQATT and CDR2 is SNEGSKA (reference sequence). The CDR3 contains 11 residues. CDR3 loop: CSARDRVGAFF. The CDR3 DNA is TGCAGTGCTAGAGACAGGGTCGGAGCTTTCTTT.

This clone has just a few counts. V gene TRBV14 combines with J gene TRBJ1-5; D gene unclear. This CDR3 is built from 13 residues. Germline CDR1 SGHDN, CDR2 FVKESK. V was shortened by 1 base and J by 6 bases, with 7 bases between the two germline ends. CDR3 loop: CASSQGVFQPQHF. For the CDR3, the DNA is TGTGCCAGCAGCCAAGGAGTATTTCAGCCCCAGCATTTT.

There are a few counts of this clone. This sequence joins TRBV25-1 and TRBJ2-5, with TRBD1 matching over 7 bases. Germline V gene lookup returns CDR1 MGHDK and CDR2 SYGVNS. V lost 3 bases to trimming and J lost 6 bases; unmatched junction nucleotides: 19. The CDR3 extends over 18 amino acids. CDR3 amino acids: CASSDLLTGTDSAKTQYF. The CDR3 nucleotides are TGTGCCAGCAGTGACCTTCTAACCGGGACAGACAGCGCTAAGACCCAGTACTTC.

This chain uses TRBV19 with TRBJ2-7; 9 nucleotides line up with TRBD2. The CDR3 runs 16 residues. The ends lost 4 bases at V and 5 bases at J; junction bases unmatched: 12. Germline V CDR1 and CDR2: LNHDA, SQIVND (reference sequence). CDR3 DNA sequence: TGTGCCAGTAGTAAGCTCCTCCGGCGGGGGGGCCACGAGCAGTACTTC. Translated, it gives CASSKLLRRGGHEQYF. The whole variable domain, remainder taken from reference TRBV19 and TRBJ2-7, is DGGITQSPKYLFRKEGQNVTLSCEQNLNHDAMYWYRQDPGQGLRLIYYSQIVNDFQKGDIAEGYSVSREKKESFPLTVTSAQKNPTAFYLCASSKLLRRGGHEQYFGPGTRLTVT.

This clone was seen only a few times. The rearrangement links TRBV7-3 to TRBJ2-3; unclear D gene. The CDR3 length is 14 residues. Germline V CDR1 and CDR2: SGHTA, FQGTGA. V lost 3 bases and J 0 bases, leaving 7 bases between the germline ends. CDR3 sequence (DNA): TGTGCCAGCAGCTTTCGGTCTAGCACAGATACGCAGTATTTT. This encodes CASSFRSSTDTQYF.

This clone was recorded a few times. This sequence joins TRBV6-1 and TRBJ2-5; D gene unclear. The CDR3 contains 13 residues. V gave up 6 bases and J gave up 5 bases, with 13 bases separating them. CDR1 MNHNS and CDR2 SASEGT come from the germline V gene. The CDR3 DNA follows: TGTGCCAGCAGAACCAGACTTAGGGAGACCCAGTACTTC. Its protein is CASRTRLRETQYF.

The rearrangement links TRBV18 to TRBJ2-1; the match to TRBD1 covers 8 bases. V lost 6 bases and J lost 10; bases outside the gene matches: 11. CDR1 is KGHSH, CDR2 LQKENI, per germline. The CDR3 runs to 14 residues. CDR3 in amino acids: CASSPTGGPQEQFF. The CDR3 DNA sequence: TGTGCCAGCTCGCCTACAGGGGGGCCACAGGAGCAGTTCTTC.

This clone was observed a few times. V and J are TRBV29-1 and TRBJ1-2; TRBD1 matches at 7 bases. This CDR3 is built from 13 residues. The J segment lost 2 bases and the V segment lost 7 bases, leaving 7 bases of the junction unmatched. From germline, CDR1 is SQVTM and CDR2 ANQGSEA. The CDR3 reads CSAMGQQNYGYTF. CDR3 bases: TGCAGCGCAATGGGACAGCAAAACTATGGCTACACCTTC.

This clone was seen only a few times. The chain is built from TRBV4-2 and TRBJ1-2, with 7 bases lining up with TRBD1. The ends lost 1 base at V and 5 bases at J; junction bases unmatched: 4. Germline assignment: CDR1 LGHNA and CDR2 YNFKEQ. This CDR3 is built from 14 residues. CDR3 in amino acids: CASSQGDRAYGYTF. In DNA form, the CDR3 reads TGTGCCAGCAGCCAAGGAGACAGGGCTTATGGCTACACCTTC.

This clone was seen ten or more times. The chain combines TRBV29-1 with TRBJ2-6; TRBD1 might be the D (5 bases). The CDR3 length is 13 residues. CDR1 is SQVTM, CDR2 ANQGSEA, per germline. Trimming removed 3 bases from V and 4 bases from J, with 7 bases in between. This chain's CDR3 is CSVDGAGANVLTF. The DNA for the CDR3 is TGCAGCGTTGATGGGGCAGGGGCCAACGTCCTGACTTTC.